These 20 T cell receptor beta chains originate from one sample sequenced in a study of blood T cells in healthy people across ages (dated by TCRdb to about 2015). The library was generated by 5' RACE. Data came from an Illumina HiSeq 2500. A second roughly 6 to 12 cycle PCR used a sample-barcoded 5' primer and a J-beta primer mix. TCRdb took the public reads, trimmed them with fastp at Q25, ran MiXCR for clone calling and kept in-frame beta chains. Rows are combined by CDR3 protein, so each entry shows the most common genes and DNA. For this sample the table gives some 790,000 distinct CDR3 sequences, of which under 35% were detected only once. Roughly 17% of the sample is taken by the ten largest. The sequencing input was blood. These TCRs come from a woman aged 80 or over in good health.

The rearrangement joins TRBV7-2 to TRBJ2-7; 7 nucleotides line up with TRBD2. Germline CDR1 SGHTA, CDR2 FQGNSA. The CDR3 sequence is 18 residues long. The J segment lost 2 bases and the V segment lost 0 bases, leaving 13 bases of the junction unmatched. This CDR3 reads CASSLASGSRGRPYEQYF. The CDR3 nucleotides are TGTGCCAGCAGCTTAGCTAGCGGGTCTCGCGGGAGACCCTACGAGCAGTACTTC.

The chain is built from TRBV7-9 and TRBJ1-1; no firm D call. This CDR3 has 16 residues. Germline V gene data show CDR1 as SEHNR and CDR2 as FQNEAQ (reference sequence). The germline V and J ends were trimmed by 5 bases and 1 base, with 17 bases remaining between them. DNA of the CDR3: TGTGCCAGCAGCCGCGGGGAAACAGTTAAGAACACTGAAGCTTTCTTT. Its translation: CASSRGETVKNTEAFF. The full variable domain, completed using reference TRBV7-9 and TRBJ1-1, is DTGVSQNPRHKITKRGQNVTFRCDPISEHNRLYWYRQTLGQGPEFLTYFQNEAQLEKSRLLSDRFSAERPKGSFSTLEIQRTEQGDSAMYLCASSRGETVKNTEAFFGQGTRLTVV.

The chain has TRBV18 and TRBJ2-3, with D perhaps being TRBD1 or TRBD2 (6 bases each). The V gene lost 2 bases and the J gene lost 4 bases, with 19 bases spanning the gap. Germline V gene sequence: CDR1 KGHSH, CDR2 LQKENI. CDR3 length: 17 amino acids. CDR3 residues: CASSPDKGGPVADTQYF. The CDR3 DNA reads TGTGCCAGCTCACCAGATAAAGGGGGGCCGGTCGCAGATACGCAGTATTTT.

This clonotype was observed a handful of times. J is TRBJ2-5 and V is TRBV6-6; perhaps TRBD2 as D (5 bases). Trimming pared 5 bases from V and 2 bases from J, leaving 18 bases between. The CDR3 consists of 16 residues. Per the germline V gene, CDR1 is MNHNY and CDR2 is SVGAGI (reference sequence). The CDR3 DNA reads TGTGCCAGCAGTCCGGGATTTAACTTGTGGCAAGAGACCCAGTACTTC. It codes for CASSPGFNLWQETQYF.

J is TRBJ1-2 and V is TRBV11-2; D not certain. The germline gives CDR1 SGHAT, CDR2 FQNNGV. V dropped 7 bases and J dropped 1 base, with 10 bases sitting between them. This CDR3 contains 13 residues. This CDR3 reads CASTRTINYGYTF. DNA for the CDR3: TGTGCCAGCACCCGAACGATTAACTATGGCTACACCTTC.

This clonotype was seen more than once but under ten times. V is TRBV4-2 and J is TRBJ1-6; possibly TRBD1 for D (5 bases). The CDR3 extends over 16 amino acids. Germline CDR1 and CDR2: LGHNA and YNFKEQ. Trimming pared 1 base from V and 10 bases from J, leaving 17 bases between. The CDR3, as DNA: TGTGCCAGCAGCCAAGGATCCGACGGGGGAAGGTCACCCCTCCACTTT. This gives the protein CASSQGSDGGRSPLHF.

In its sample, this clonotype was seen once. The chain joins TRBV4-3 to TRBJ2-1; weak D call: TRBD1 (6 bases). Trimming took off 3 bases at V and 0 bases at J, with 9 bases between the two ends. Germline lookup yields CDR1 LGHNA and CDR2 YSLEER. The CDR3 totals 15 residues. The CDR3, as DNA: TGCGCCAGCAGCCAGAAAGGGGGCTCCTACAATGAGCAGTTCTTC. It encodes CASSQKGGSYNEQFF.

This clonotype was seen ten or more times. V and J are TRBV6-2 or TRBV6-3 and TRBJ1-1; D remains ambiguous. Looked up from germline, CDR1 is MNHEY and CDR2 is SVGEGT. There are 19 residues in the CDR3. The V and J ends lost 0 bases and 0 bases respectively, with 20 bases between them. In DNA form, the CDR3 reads TGTGCCAGCAGTTACTCGAGGCACGGGCCCACCGCAATGAACACTGAAGCTTTCTTT. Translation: CASSYSRHGPTAMNTEAFF.

The CDR3 reads CASRDWGQHGAVAGGYTF. The CDR3 region has the DNA TGTGCCAGCAGGGACTGGGGGCAGCATGGCGCAGTGGCGGGGGGCTACACCTTC. V gene TRBV2 combines with J gene TRBJ1-2, with D perhaps matching TRBD1 (6 bases). CDR3 length: 18 residues. From germline, CDR1 is SNHLY and CDR2 FYNNEI. Trimming removed 6 bases at V and 8 bases at J, with 31 bases between.

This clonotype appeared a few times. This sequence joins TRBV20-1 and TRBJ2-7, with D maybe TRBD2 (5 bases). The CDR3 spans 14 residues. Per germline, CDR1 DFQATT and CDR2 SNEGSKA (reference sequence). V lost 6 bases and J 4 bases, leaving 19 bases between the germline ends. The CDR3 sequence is CSAQTSSGGYEQYF. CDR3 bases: TGCAGTGCCCAAACCAGCAGCGGAGGTTACGAGCAGTACTTC.

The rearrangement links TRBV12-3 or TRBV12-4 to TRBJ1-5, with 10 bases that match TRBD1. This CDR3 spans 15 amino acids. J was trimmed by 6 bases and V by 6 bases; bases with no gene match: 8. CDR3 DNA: TGTGCCAGCAGATTGACAGGGGGCTCTGGTCAGCCCCAGCATTTT. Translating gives CASRLTGGSGQPQHF.

Here the CDR3 DNA reads TGTGCCAGCAGCGGAACAGGGTCTGGAAACACCATATATTTT. Its translation: CASSGTGSGNTIYF. The chain carries TRBV3-1 and TRBJ1-3, with D maybe TRBD1 (6 bases). The germline V gene has CDR1 LGHDT and CDR2 YNNKEL (reference sequence). The length of the CDR3 is 14 residues. Trimming removed 5 bases at V and 1 base at J, with 9 bases between.

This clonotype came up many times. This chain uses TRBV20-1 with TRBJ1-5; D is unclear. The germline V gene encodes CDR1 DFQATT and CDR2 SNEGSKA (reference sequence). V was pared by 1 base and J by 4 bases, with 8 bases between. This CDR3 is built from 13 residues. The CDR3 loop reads CSARGSRNQPQHF. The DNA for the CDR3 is TGCAGTGCTAGAGGGAGTAGAAATCAGCCCCAGCATTTT.

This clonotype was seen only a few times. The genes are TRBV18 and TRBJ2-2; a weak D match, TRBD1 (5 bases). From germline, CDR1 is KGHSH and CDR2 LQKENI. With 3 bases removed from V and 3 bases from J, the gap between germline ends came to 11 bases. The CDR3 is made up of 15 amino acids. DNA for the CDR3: TGTGCCAGCTCACCTCAGGGATCTGACACCGGGGAGCTGTTTTTT. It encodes CASSPQGSDTGELFF.

Written as DNA, the CDR3 is TGTGCCAGCAGTTGCTCGAGGGGGTTGGAGCAGTTCTTC. This translates into CASSCSRGLEQFF. The chain couples TRBV6-7 to TRBJ2-1; D may be TRBD1 (6 bases). TRBV6-7 counts as an open reading frame of uncertain function. V lost 4 bases and J lost 10, with 14 bases in between. This CDR3 is 13 amino acids long.

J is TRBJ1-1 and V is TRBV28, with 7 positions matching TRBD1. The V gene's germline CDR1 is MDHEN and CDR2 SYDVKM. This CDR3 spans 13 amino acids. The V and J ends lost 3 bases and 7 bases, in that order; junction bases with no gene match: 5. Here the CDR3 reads CASSLQGGYEAFF. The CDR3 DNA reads TGTGCCAGCAGTTTGCAGGGGGGGTATGAAGCTTTCTTT. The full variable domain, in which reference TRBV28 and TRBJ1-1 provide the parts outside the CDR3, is DVKVTQSSRYLVKRTGEKVFLECVQDMDHENMFWYRQDPGLGLRLIYFSYDVKMKEKGDIPEGYSVSREKKERFSLILESASTNQTSMYLCASSLQGGYEAFFGQGTRLTVV.

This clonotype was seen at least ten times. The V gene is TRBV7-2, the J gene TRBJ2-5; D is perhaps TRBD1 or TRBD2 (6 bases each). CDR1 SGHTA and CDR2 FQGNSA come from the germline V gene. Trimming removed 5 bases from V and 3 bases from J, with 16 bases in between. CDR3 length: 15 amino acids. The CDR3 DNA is TGTGCCAGCAGCCCCTATCGAGGGGGGAAAGAGACCCAGTACTTC. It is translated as CASSPYRGGKETQYF.

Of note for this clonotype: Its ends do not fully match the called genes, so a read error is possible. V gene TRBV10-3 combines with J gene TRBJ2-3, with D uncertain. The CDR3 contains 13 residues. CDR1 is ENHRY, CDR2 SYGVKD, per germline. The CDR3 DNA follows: TGTGCCATCAGTGAGTCGGTGGCAGAGACGCGGTATTTT. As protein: CAISESVAETRYF.

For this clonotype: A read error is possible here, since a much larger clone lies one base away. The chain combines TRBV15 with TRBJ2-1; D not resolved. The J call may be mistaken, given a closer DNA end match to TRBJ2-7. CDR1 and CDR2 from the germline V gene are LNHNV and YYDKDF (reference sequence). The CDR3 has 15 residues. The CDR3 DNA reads TGTGCCACCAGCAGAGCACCGAGCTCCTACAATGAGCAGTACTTC. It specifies CATSRAPSSYNEQYF.

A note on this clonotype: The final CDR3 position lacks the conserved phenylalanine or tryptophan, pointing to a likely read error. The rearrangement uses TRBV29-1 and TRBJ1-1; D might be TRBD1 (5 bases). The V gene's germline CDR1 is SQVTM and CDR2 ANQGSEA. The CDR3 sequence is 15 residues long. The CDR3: CSAEGQGQKNTEAFL. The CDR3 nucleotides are TGTAGCGCTGAGGGCCAGGGCCAGAAGAACACTGAAGCTTTCCTT.